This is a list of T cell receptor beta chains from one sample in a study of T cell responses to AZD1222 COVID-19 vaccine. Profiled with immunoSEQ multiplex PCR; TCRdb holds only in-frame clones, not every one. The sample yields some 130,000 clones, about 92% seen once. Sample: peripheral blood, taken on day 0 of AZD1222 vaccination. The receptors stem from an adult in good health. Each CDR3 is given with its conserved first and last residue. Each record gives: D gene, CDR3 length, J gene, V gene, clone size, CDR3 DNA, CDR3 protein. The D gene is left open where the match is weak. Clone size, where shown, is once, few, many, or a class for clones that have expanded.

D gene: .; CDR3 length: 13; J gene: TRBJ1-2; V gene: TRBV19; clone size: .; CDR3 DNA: TGTGCCAGTAGTATCTCACGGCTAGATGGCTACACCTTC; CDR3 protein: CASSISRLDGYTF
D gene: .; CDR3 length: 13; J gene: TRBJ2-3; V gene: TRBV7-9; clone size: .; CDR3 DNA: TGTGCCAGCAGCCTCCTCCCCACAGATACGCAGTATTTT; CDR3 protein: CASSLLPTDTQYF
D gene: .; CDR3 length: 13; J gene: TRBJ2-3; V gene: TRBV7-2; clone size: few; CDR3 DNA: TGTGCCAGCAGCTTACCGGGTACAGATACGCAGTATTTT; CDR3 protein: CASSLPGTDTQYF
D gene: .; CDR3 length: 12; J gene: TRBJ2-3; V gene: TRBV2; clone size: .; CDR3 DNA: TGTGCCAGCAGGGTATTTACAGATACGCAGTATTTT; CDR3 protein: CASRVFTDTQYF
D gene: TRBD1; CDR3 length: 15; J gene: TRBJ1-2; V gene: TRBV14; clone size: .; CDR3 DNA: TGTGCCAGCAGCGCGGACAGGGGCCCGGGCTATGGCTACACCTTC; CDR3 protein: CASSADRGPGYGYTF
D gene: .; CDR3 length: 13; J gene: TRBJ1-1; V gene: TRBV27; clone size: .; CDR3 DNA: TGTGCCAGCCAGGGACGCTTAGGCACTGAAGCTTTCTTT; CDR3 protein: CASQGRLGTEAFF
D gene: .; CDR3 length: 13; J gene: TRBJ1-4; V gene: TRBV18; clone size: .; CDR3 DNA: TGTGCCAGCTCAAAGGCAACTAATGAAAAACTGTTTTTT; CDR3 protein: CASSKATNEKLFF
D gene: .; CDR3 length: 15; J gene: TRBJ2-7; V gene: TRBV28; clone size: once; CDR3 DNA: TGTGCCAGTCTACCCCAGGGGGGACAGACCTACGAGCAGTACTTC; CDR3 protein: CASLPQGGQTYEQYF
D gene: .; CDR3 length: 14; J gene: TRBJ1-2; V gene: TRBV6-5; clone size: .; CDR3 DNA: TGTGCCAGCAGTTACTCGGAGGGTTCTGATGGCTACACCTTC; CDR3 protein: CASSYSEGSDGYTF
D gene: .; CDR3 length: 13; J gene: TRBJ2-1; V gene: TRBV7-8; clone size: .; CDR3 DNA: TGTGCCAGCAGCCAGCCACGTTACAATGAGCAGTTCTTC; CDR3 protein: CASSQPRYNEQFF
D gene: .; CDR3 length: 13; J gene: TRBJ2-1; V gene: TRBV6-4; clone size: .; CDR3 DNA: TGTGCCAGCAGTGGAGGGGGAGTCTGGGAGCAGTTCTTC; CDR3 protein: CASSGGGVWEQFF